Detailed here is one T cell receptor beta chain. The antigen is not known. Deletions cut 3 bases from V and 6 bases from J, with 11 bases between. Germline CDR1 and CDR2: SQVTM and ANQGSEA. The CDR3 loop spans 12 amino acids. Generation of TCR cDNA used 5'RACE template switching (which added a universal primer site and UMIs). MiXCR, applied by TCRdb to the 5' RACE reads, yields one record per CDR3 protein. The data show some 320,000 distinct CDR3 sequences, approximately 4.3% seen once. The sample is drawn from a study of T cells after yellow fever vaccination. Study-wide results and caveats: Reappearing after the booster were most of the clones from primary vaccination (roughly 96% CD4, 88% CD8). There was a possibility that FACS-sorted repertoires contained abundant clonotypes contaminating from the bulk population.

Sequencing used PBMCs, obtained 15 days after the yellow fever booster vaccination. V is TRBV29-1 and J is TRBJ1-1; D is undetermined. This receptor was identified in a man aged 18-30 years who received the YFV17D yellow fever vaccine. CDR3 in amino acids: CSVDRVGAEAFF. The CDR3 DNA reads as TGCAGCGTTGATAGGGTGGGAGCTGAAGCTTTCTTT.